This T cell receptor beta chain was sequenced in a study of blood T cell repertoires in COVID-19 (dated by TCRdb to about 2020). In terms of the full investigation: Samples from collaborators originated in the United States, Italy and Spain and spanned both the acute and convalescent phases of COVID-19. The material from the prospective study consisted of cDNA or gDNA derived from T cells, B-cell-depleted T cells, or PBMCs. The dataset comprised deeply sampled blood TCRbeta repertoires from subjects exposed to, actively infected with, or recovered from COVID-19. The repertoires were released in a freely available public database intended as a resource for research on the immune response to SARS-CoV-2. The samples were drawn from the first 160 participants of the ongoing ImmuneRACE study and from 1,254 subjects provided by 6 global collaborators. The sample metadata nearly always contained a de-identified subject ID, COVID-19 status, age in years and sex. Where available, HLA class I and class II types were obtained from metadata supplied by the sample provider rather than from assay-based typing.

The CDR3, cysteine through phenylalanine, is 15 amino acids long. Of the read, only the CDR3 DNA is kept; its 45 bases are in frame from base 1. The full study reports these points: How much clinical and demographic metadata was included differed by source and by participant, and the metadata was provided uncurated.

In regard to this clone: Its target antigen remains unknown. There are no base qualities to consult, and no much larger clone falls within one base.

Each collaborating institution followed its own protocols to collect whole blood in K2EDTA tubes. For TCRbeta analysis, collaborators shipped samples as frozen whole blood, isolated PBMCs, or DNA extracted from either of those sample types. TCRbeta CDR3 regions were amplified from genomic DNA using the immunoSEQ Assay, a bias-controlled multiplex PCR. Under the source paper's analysis protocol: The number of nucleated cells in each sample was estimated from the amplification of reference gene primers within the assay. Sequence reads were collapsed and filtered to measure the absolute abundance of every unique TCRbeta CDR3 rearrangement. For each sample, productive Simpson clonality was calculated as the square root of Simpson's diversity index over productive rearrangements. TCRdb re-hosts the immuneACCESS table, in-frame sequences only. Its copies lack some clones; in the studies checked, an unresolved V gene accounts for under half of them, and the cause for the rest is not known. V, J and clone size reflect that table, while D and trimming were determined from the DNA. This sample has fewer than 250,000 clones in its table, and about four fifths of those were observed once. About 6.9% of the sample belongs to the ten largest clones.

This TCR was recovered from a man in his sixties with acute or convalescent COVID-19. Recombination joined TRBV7-5 with TRBJ2-1; the table's D call, TRBD2, was not checked against the DNA. TRBV7-5 is classified as a pseudogene. The sample comprised peripheral blood. The nucleotide sequence reads as follows: TGTGTCAGAAGCTTAGGCTCGCGGGAGATCGGGGAGCAGTTCTTC. The translation is CVRSLGSREIGEQFF.